Detailed here is one T cell receptor beta chain. Its antigen remains unidentified. These data are taken from a study of PD-1 blockade in classical Hodgkin lymphoma. Study context: Patients had nivolumab dosed at 3 mg/kg, delivered intravenously every 2 weeks. Study-wide findings and caveats: It was CD4+ TCR diversity, not CD8+, that rose significantly by C4D1. Among the patients, those starting nivolumab under 1 year after ASCT were excluded. Patients with a complete response exhibited baseline diversity comparable to newly diagnosed patients.

Germline V gives CDR1 SGHVS, CDR2 FQNEAQ. CDR3 length: 13 amino acids. Deletions cut 8 bases from V and 1 base from J, with 11 bases between. Clones were read by immunoSEQ multiplex PCR, and TCRdb kept only the in-frame ones, dropping some. The sample consists of approximately 110,000 clones, around 90% of them appearing once. Time point specified: cycle 4 day 1 (C4D1), after 6 weeks of nivolumab. Relapses following autologous stem cell transplantation were seen in all patients, with brentuximab vedotin exposure varying. The TCR comes from a human donor with classical Hodgkin lymphoma. The rearrangement uses TRBV7-8 and TRBJ1-1, with D hard to call. The sequences come from peripheral blood mononuclear cells (PBMCs), collected before the fourth cycle of nivolumab. The CDR3 spells CASRRGANTEAFF. In nucleotides, the CDR3 is TGTGCCAGCCGTCGAGGAGCGAACACTGAAGCTTTCTTT. The whole variable domain, remainder taken from reference TRBV7-8 and TRBJ1-1, is GAGVSQSPRYKVAKRGQDVALRCDPISGHVSLFWYQQALGQGPEFLTYFQNEAQLDKSGLPSDRFFAERPEGSVSTLKIQRTQQEDSAVYLCASRRGANTEAFFGQGTRLTVV.